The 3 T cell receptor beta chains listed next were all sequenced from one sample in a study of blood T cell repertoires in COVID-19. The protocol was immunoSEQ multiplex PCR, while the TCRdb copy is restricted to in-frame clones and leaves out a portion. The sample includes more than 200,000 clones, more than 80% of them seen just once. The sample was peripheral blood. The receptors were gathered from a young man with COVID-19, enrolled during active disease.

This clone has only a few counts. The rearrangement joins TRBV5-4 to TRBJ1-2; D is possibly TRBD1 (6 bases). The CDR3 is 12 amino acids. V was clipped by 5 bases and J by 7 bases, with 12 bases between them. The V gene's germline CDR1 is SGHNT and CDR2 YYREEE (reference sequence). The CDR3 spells CASSLHRAGYTF. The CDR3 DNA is TGTGCCAGCAGTCTACACAGGGCTGGCTACACCTTC.

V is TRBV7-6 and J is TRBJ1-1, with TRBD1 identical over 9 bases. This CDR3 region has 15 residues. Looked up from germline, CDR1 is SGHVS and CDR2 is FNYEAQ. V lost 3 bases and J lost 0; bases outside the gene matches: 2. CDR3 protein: CASSLGQGLNTEAFF. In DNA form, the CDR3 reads TGTGCCAGCAGCTTGGGACAGGGACTGAACACTGAAGCTTTCTTT.

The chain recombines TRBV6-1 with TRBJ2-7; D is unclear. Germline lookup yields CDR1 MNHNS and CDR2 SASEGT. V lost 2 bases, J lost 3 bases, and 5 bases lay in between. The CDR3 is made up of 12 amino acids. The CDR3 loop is CASSETSYEQYF. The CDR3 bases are TGTGCCAGCAGTGAAACCAGCTACGAGCAGTACTTC.